These 24 T cell receptor beta chains were sequenced from one sample in a study of T cell repertoires in cytomegalovirus infection. Each CDR3 protein is one row after TCRdb ran MiXCR on the reads. Among about 770,000 distinct CDR3 sequences listed, about 29% were seen once. These TCRs are of unknown antigen specificity. The material sequenced was cultured CD8+ T cells from PBMCs, taken from culture after CMV antigen stimulation. All receptors come from a human donor in good health (CMV status not recorded). Some clones in this sample may be carry-over from other donors' samples.

V and J are TRBV7-3 and TRBJ2-1, with unresolved D. The germline CDR1 and CDR2 sequences are SGHTA and FQGTGA. Trimming pared 5 bases from V and 3 bases from J, leaving 8 bases between. The CDR3 loop spans 13 amino acids. CDR3 region: CASSIDIYNEQFF. In DNA, the CDR3 is TGTGCCAGCAGCATCGATATCTACAATGAGCAGTTCTTC.

This clonotype has only a few counts. This chain uses TRBV4-3 with TRBJ2-1; 12 bases are shared with TRBD2. The ends lost 4 bases at V and 3 bases at J; junction bases unmatched: 7. The germline gives CDR1 LGHNA, CDR2 YSLEER. This CDR3 is built from 17 residues. The CDR3 sequence: CASSLRLAGVLYNEQFF. The CDR3 nucleotides read TGCGCCAGCAGCCTTAGACTAGCGGGGGTCCTCTACAATGAGCAGTTCTTC.

V gene TRBV4-1 combines with J gene TRBJ2-7; possible D gene TRBD1, 5 bases. The V end lost 1 base, the J end lost 2 bases, and 9 bases lay between the germline ends. Germline CDR1 is MGHRA and CDR2 is YSYEKL. The CDR3 has 14 amino acids. DNA for the CDR3: TGCGCCAGCAGCCAAGTCGAACAGGCCTACGAGCAGTACGTC. Its translation: CASSQVEQAYEQYV.

This chain joins TRBV5-1 and TRBJ2-1; 11 bases map to TRBD1. This CDR3 is built from 16 residues. The V segment lost 1 base and the J segment 7 bases; nucleotides outside the gene matches: 7. Germline V gene lookup returns CDR1 SGHRS and CDR2 YFSETQ. The CDR3: CASSLWTGGARNEQFF. The CDR3 DNA reads TGCGCCAGCAGCTTGTGGACAGGGGGCGCAAGGAATGAGCAGTTCTTC.

This clonotype was detected ten times or more. The gene calls are TRBV7-2 and TRBJ2-3; D may correspond to TRBD1 or TRBD2 (5 bases each). V lost 4 bases to trimming and J lost 1 base, with 12 bases between them. There are 15 residues in the CDR3. The germline V gene has CDR1 SGHTA and CDR2 FQGNSA. Here the CDR3 DNA reads TGTGCCAGCAGCTCCATGGGGGAGCGCACAGATACGCAGTATTTT. It is translated as CASSSMGERTDTQYF. Combining the CDR3 with reference TRBV7-2 and TRBJ2-3 gives the whole variable domain GAGVSQSPSNKVTEKGKDVELRCDPISGHTALYWYRQSLGQGLEFLIYFQGNSAPDKSGLPSDRFSAERTGGSVSTLTIQRTQQEDSAVYLCASSSMGERTDTQYFGPGTRLTVL.

This clonotype was detected only a few times. CDR3 protein: CASSYGIITDTQYF. The DNA of the CDR3 is TGTGCCAGCAGTTACGGGATAATCACAGATACGCAGTATTTT. The chain combines TRBV6-2 or TRBV6-3 with TRBJ2-3; D not certain. The length of the CDR3 is 14 residues. Trimming cost V 2 bases and J 2 bases, with 8 bases left between them. Germline V CDR1 and CDR2: MNHEY, SVGEGT.

CDR3 region: CASNLERGETDTQYF. Here the CDR3 DNA reads TGTGCCAGCAATCTAGAGCGGGGGGAGACAGATACGCAGTATTTT. This chain uses TRBV14 with TRBJ2-3, with TRBD2 matching 9 bases. The CDR3 is made up of 15 amino acids. The germline CDR1 and CDR2 sequences are SGHDN and FVKESK. V lost 7 bases and J lost 3; bases outside the gene matches: 8.

This clonotype was detected many times. V is TRBV6-1 and J is TRBJ1-2, with 10 bases that match TRBD1. The ends lost 6 bases at V and 6 bases at J; junction bases unmatched: 4. The germline gives CDR1 MNHNS, CDR2 SASEGT. This CDR3 has 13 amino acids. The CDR3 reads CASRLGTGDGYTF. The CDR3 coding sequence is TGTGCCAGCAGACTCGGGACAGGGGATGGCTACACCTTC.

This chain uses TRBV19 with TRBJ2-1; TRBD2 aligns across 8 bases. The junction had 14 bases not matched to a gene; V was cut back by 3 bases and J by 1 base. Germline loops: CDR1 LNHDA, CDR2 SQIVND (reference sequence). The CDR3 runs 19 residues. Written as DNA, the CDR3 is TGTGCCAGTAGTATTTTCAGCACAACTATAGCGGGGTCCTACAATGAGCAGTTCTTC. Its protein product is CASSIFSTTIAGSYNEQFF.

The CDR3 is CASSIIRDSSNYGYTF. In DNA form, the CDR3 reads TGTGCCAGTAGTATAATCCGGGACAGTTCCAACTATGGCTACACCTTC. The chain is built from TRBV19 and TRBJ1-2, with 7 bases identical to TRBD1. The germline V gene has CDR1 LNHDA and CDR2 SQIVND (reference sequence). The length of the CDR3 is 16 residues. V shed 2 bases, J shed 2 bases, and the junction held 8 bases outside the gene matches.

Only a few counts were recorded for this clonotype. The chain is built from TRBV24-1 and TRBJ2-3; 7 bases are a match to TRBD1. V lost 4 bases to trimming and J lost 0 bases; unmatched junction nucleotides: 6. CDR1 and CDR2 from the germline V gene are KGHDR and SFDVKD. This CDR3 contains 16 residues. CDR3 in DNA: TGTGCCACCAGTGACTTGGGACAGAGTAGCACAGATACGCAGTATTTT. Its protein is CATSDLGQSSTDTQYF.

V and J are TRBV7-9 and TRBJ1-2, with a possible D match to TRBD1 (5 bases). V was pared by 6 bases and J by 4 bases, with 18 bases between. The CDR3 loop spans 15 amino acids. CDR1 is SEHNR, CDR2 FQNEAQ, per germline (reference sequence). CDR3 DNA sequence: TGTGCCAGCAGGGGGACCGACACACCTAGCTATGGCTACACCTTC. The encoded protein is CASRGTDTPSYGYTF.

The rearrangement joins TRBV4-3 to TRBJ2-1, with D perhaps given as TRBD1 or TRBD2 (5 bases each). CDR3 length equals 15 residues. Per germline, CDR1 LGHNA and CDR2 YSLEER. Trimming left V 0 bases short and J 3 bases short, with 9 bases between. The CDR3 region has the DNA TGCGCCAGCAGCCAAGAGTGGGACGGCTACAATGAGCAGTTCTTC. Translation: CASSQEWDGYNEQFF.

A few counts support this clonotype. The V call is TRBV2, the J call TRBJ1-1; maybe TRBD1 (5 bases). V lost 7 bases, J lost 0 bases, and 12 bases lay in between. The CDR3 is 14 amino acids. CDR1 is SNHLY, CDR2 FYNNEI, per germline. The CDR3 region is CASIEGHMNTEAFF. The CDR3 DNA is TGTGCCAGCATAGAAGGACATATGAACACTGAAGCTTTCTTT.

The chain combines TRBV20-1 with TRBJ2-5; D remains ambiguous. The CDR3 totals 16 residues. Germline CDR1 is DFQATT and CDR2 is SNEGSKA (reference sequence). Trimming took 0 bases from V and 2 from J, leaving 16 bases between them. CDR3 bases: TGCAGTGCTAGAGACCAGGAAGGAATTAGGCAAGAGACCCAGTACTTC. Protein product: CSARDQEGIRQETQYF.

This clonotype was counted between two and nine times. This chain links TRBV5-1 with TRBJ1-1; a possible D gene is TRBD1 (6 bases). The CDR3 totals 15 residues. V lost 5 bases, J lost 5 bases, and 19 bases lay in between. From germline, CDR1 is SGHRS and CDR2 YFSETQ. For the CDR3, the DNA is TGCGCCAGCAGTTCACTTCAGGGGCCGCGGACTGAAGCTTTCTTT. Residues: CASSSLQGPRTEAFF.

The sample holds a few counts of this clonotype. The V gene is TRBV27, the J gene TRBJ2-1, with 10 positions matching TRBD2. Germline CDR1 and CDR2: MNHEY and SMNVEV (reference sequence). V shed 5 bases, J shed 4 bases, and the junction held 8 bases outside the gene matches. There are 16 residues in the CDR3. The CDR3 region has the DNA TGTGCCAGCAGTCCCCCACTAGCGGGGAATTACAATGAGCAGTTCTTC. Protein: CASSPPLAGNYNEQFF.

This chain uses TRBV19 with TRBJ2-7, with TRBD1 as a possible D gene (6 bases). V shed 6 bases and J shed 2 bases, with 17 bases lying between them. Germline V gene lookup returns CDR1 LNHDA and CDR2 SQIVND (reference sequence). The CDR3 extends over 15 amino acids. CDR3 sequence reads: CASSPRGSSTYEQYF. CDR3 nucleotide sequence: TGTGCCAGTAGCCCCAGGGGAAGCAGTACCTACGAGCAGTACTTC.

The genes are TRBV7-4 and TRBJ1-5, with a possible D match to TRBD1 (5 bases). Per the germline V gene, CDR1 is SGHVT and CDR2 is SQSDAQ. The V end lost 3 bases, the J end lost 2 bases, and 11 bases lay between the germline ends. The length of the CDR3 is 15 residues. The chain's CDR3 is CASSFVGGGNQPQHF. CDR3 in DNA: TGTGCCAGCAGCTTTGTCGGGGGGGGCAATCAGCCCCAGCATTTT.

This clonotype came up many times. CDR3 protein: CASSLRLAGGAGYNEQFF. The CDR3, as DNA: TGTGCCAGCAGCTTACGACTAGCGGGGGGAGCGGGATACAATGAGCAGTTCTTC. The chain is built from TRBV7-6 and TRBJ2-1; 13 nucleotides align to TRBD2. V shed 2 bases and J 4 bases; nucleotides not matched to a gene: 8. The CDR3 extends over 18 amino acids. From germline, CDR1 is SGHVS and CDR2 FNYEAQ.

This clonotype was detected ten times or more. The chain combines TRBV7-2 with TRBJ1-3, with D unresolved. The CDR3 has 14 residues. V lost 1 base and J lost 2, with 6 bases in between. Germline CDR1 SGHTA, CDR2 FQGNSA. The CDR3 reads CASSLGVTGNTIYF. DNA for the CDR3: TGTGCCAGCAGCTTAGGAGTAACTGGAAACACCATATATTTT.

The chain's CDR3 is CASSRRYEQYV. The CDR3 nucleotides are TGTGCCAGCAGCCGTAGATACGAGCAGTACGTC. The chain recombines TRBV13 with TRBJ2-7; D is uncertain. The CDR3 has 11 residues. The V and J ends lost 5 bases and 4 bases respectively, with 6 bases between them. The germline V gene has CDR1 PRHDT and CDR2 FYEKMQ (reference sequence).

The chain employs TRBV7-9 and TRBJ1-1; 8 bases map to TRBD1. There are 14 residues in the CDR3. In germline, CDR1 is SEHNR, CDR2 FQNEAQ (reference sequence). Losses at the gene ends were 10 bases for V and 4 bases for J; bases not matched to a gene: 11. CDR3 coding DNA: TGTGCCACCCGTCCCAGGGGGCATGTCACTGAAGCTTTCTTT. Its translation is CATRPRGHVTEAFF.

This clonotype was recorded at least ten times. The chain joins TRBV4-1 to TRBJ2-1; tentative D call: TRBD1 (6 bases). Trimming removed 0 bases from V and 8 bases from J, with 17 bases in between. Germline values: CDR1 MGHRA, CDR2 YSYEKL. The length of the CDR3 is 16 residues. The CDR3 region is CASSQDQGTVRDEQFF. For the CDR3, the DNA is TGCGCCAGCAGCCAAGATCAGGGGACCGTAAGGGATGAGCAGTTCTTC.